This T cell receptor (beta chain) comes out of a study of T cell responses to AZD1222 COVID-19 vaccine. The overall study: Second-dose intervals of approximately 4 or approximately 12 weeks were pooled.

Study outcomes and limitations: Elevations in Spike-specific TCR breadth and depth followed administration of two AZD1222 doses.

About this clone: Antigen specificity is unknown.

Deletions cut 1 base from V and 5 bases from J, with 17 bases between. The CDR3 runs to 16 residues. CDR1 and CDR2 from the germline V gene are LGHDT and YNNKEL (reference sequence). Measured with immunoSEQ multiplex PCR; TCRdb has only the in-frame clones, and not every one. The table lists 90,000 to 110,000 clones, 70% to 90% of them singletons, with around 2.3% in the top ten. The J gene is TRBJ2-5, the V gene TRBV3-1 (or the pseudogene TRBV3-2), with a weak D call TRBD1 (6 bases). This sequence was found in an adult in good health. Sequencing used peripheral blood, obtained on day 0 of AZD1222 vaccination. This CDR3 is CASSQATGLNGETQYF. CDR3 sequence (DNA): TGTGCCAGCAGCCAAGCGACAGGCCTAAATGGGGAGACCCAGTACTTC.